The rows below give T cell receptor beta chains drawn from one sample of a study of post-analysis software for immune sequencing data. TCRdb recomputed calls from the PCR reads with MiXCR, one row per CDR3 protein. The sample carries roughly 570,000 distinct CDR3 sequences, 30% to 40% recorded once. Material for sequencing was blood. Every receptor here comes from a girl aged 2-17 years with multiple sclerosis. Each CDR3 is given without its conserved first and last residue. The order of the fields is D gene, clone size, V gene, CDR3 protein. D genes are given only for firm matches. Clone sizes are given selectively: once, few, many, or a class where the clone is expanded.

- | - | TRBV4-2 | ASSQLQQVNEKLF
- | - | TRBV6-5 | ASRSGGNYGYT
TRBD1 | - | TRBV7-2 | ASSSDRATDIQY
TRBD1 | - | TRBV2 | AVRSQGAFSGANVLT
- | - | TRBV27 | ASATHWNTEAF
- | few | TRBV5-1 | ASSLVGQRTDTQY
TRBD1 | few | TRBV5-1 | ASSPRLDRTSSNQPQH
- | - | TRBV6-4 | ASRVTANTEAF
TRBD2 | once | TRBV3-1 | ASSQDQGLADNEQF
TRBD2 | few | TRBV10-3 | AISESLAGGETQY
- | few | TRBV6-5 | ASGFPEQF
TRBD2 | many | TRBV5-1 | ASSGGLVPSYEQY
TRBD2 | few | TRBV7-6 | ASSFRGGADETQY
- | - | TRBV10-3 | AISEEGLETQY
TRBD2 | - | TRBV12-3/TRBV12-4 | ASSHGTSGGYEQF
- | few | TRBV5-1 | ASSLEGTAGGYEQY
TRBD2 | - | TRBV6-6 | ASSSDGLAVSYNEQF
- | few | TRBV19 | ASSIGAAAEAF
- | - | TRBV6-4 | ASITGRYGYT
TRBD1 | few | TRBV29-1 | SVVQQGADTQY
TRBD1 | - | TRBV18 | ASSPTTTGVKETQY
TRBD2 | - | TRBV5-7 | ASSRTSPNNEQY
- | once | TRBV13 | AGSLLRGASGANVLT
- | few | TRBV5-1 | ASSTIQGGGIQY
- | - | TRBV11-2 | ASSFGGRDTEAF
- | few | TRBV5-1 | ASGPDSVGYNEQF
TRBD2 | - | TRBV7-6 | ASSLGTSGGTYEQY
- | - | TRBV7-2 | ASSLDRRQDTEAF
- | - | TRBV10-3 | AISESGSMITGGVTEAF
- | - | TRBV20-1 | SATPEEINYGYT
TRBD2 | - | TRBV20-1 | SATLPGLAGGRVIQY
TRBD1 | - | TRBV18 | ASSVTGQGRYEQY
- | few | TRBV5-5 | ASSLLREQGGYT
TRBD2 | - | TRBV11-2 | ASSLDTLAGEQY
- | few | TRBV20-1 | SAFQGQDTQY
TRBD2 | many | TRBV6-5 | ASSEGLAMGEQY
- | - | TRBV15 | ATSRQQDNLNEKLF
- | - | TRBV20-1 | SARRGGDIYGYT
TRBD2 | - | TRBV7-2 | ASSWRAGGTGELF
- | once | TRBV7-9 | ASSPSGGLGNQPQH
- | - | TRBV29-1 | SVNQGYGYT
- | few | TRBV7-9 | ASSPSLGGPKNIQY